This T cell receptor beta chain was identified during a study of chemoradiotherapy in HPV16-positive cancers. Produced via immunoSEQ multiplex PCR; TCRdb's table is partial and in-frame only. The repertoire holds about 7,500 clones, with 65% to 75% as singletons. The CDR3 loop spans 16 amino acids. This chain joins TRBV12-2 and TRBJ1-1; no DNA check was done on the table's D call, TRBD1. TRBV12-2 is tagged as a pseudogene. The source material was tumor tissue, sampled from a patient who underwent chemoradiotherapy. The receptor was derived from a human donor with HPV-associated anogenital cancer. In DNA form, the CDR3 reads TGTGCAAGTCGCTTCCGGTCCTCAGGGGGGAGGACTGAAGCTTTCTTT. It translates to CASRFRSSGGRTEAFF.